This entry features one TCR beta chain sequence. The protocol was immunoSEQ multiplex PCR, while the TCRdb copy is restricted to in-frame clones and leaves out a portion. This sample yields 470,000 or so clones, of which around 88% are seen a single time; roughly 4.3% belongs to the top ten. This record comes from a study of blood T cell repertoires in COVID-19. Study-wide background: PBMCs, B-cell-depleted T cells, or T cells provided the cDNA or gDNA that made up the material.

V dropped 3 bases and J dropped 10; count of bases not matched to a gene: 8. The germline V gene encodes CDR1 SGHNT and CDR2 YENEEA. The CDR3 runs to 15 residues. Source material: peripheral blood. This clonotype was obtained from a woman under 40 with acute or convalescent COVID-19. The J gene is TRBJ2-1, the V gene TRBV11-3, with TRBD2 matching 11 bases. CDR3 amino acids: CASSLDSGGAREQFF. Here the CDR3 DNA reads TGTGCCAGCAGCTTGGATAGCGGGGGGGCTAGAGAGCAGTTCTTC.